This T cell receptor (beta chain) emerged from a study of blood T cells in healthy people across ages. On this clonotype: The antigen remains undetermined.

Per-sample yields of isolated PBMCs were at least 6 million. Germline V gene sequence: CDR1 LGHNA, CDR2 YSLEER. This CDR3 region has 17 residues. V gave up 0 bases and J gave up 6 bases, with 15 bases separating them. Combining a sample-barcoded 5' primer with a J-beta primer mix, a second PCR ran for 7 to 11 cycles. TCRdb fed the 5' RACE reads into MiXCR, producing one record per CDR3 protein. The table lists about 1.1 million distinct CDR3 sequences, more than 30% of them singletons. The study, taken as a whole, reports: Long-lived and aged donors differed, with more naive CD4+ cells and higher diversity in the long-lived. Significant beta diversity loss was already apparent by age about 39, declining roughly linearly. Donor CMV status was unknown, possibly confounding expanded clonotype changes.

This clonotype originated in a man in his late teens or twenties in good health. V and J are TRBV4-3 and TRBJ1-6; maybe TRBD1 (5 bases). Material for sequencing was blood. The CDR3 here is CASSQDGPIQGNSPLHF. The DNA of the CDR3 is TGCGCCAGCAGCCAAGACGGACCGATTCAGGGTAATTCACCCCTCCACTTT.